These T cell receptor beta chains were read from a single sample in a study of blood T cell repertoires in COVID-19. Profiled with immunoSEQ multiplex PCR; TCRdb holds only in-frame clones, not every one. The repertoire consists of 90,000 to 150,000 clones, with more than 75% occurring once and the leading ten covering about 2%. Specimen: peripheral blood. These receptors all come from a woman between 45 and 60 years old with acute or convalescent COVID-19. Both conserved end residues are part of each CDR3. The order of the fields is V gene, J gene, D gene, clone size, CDR3 DNA, CDR3 protein. A D gene is named only where the DNA matches it firmly. Part of the rows lack a size; the others show once, few, many or a class for expanded clones.

v_gene: TRBV2
j_gene: TRBJ1-3
d_gene: NA
abundance: NA
CDR3nt: TGTGCCAGCAGTGAAGTGGCAGGAACTGGAAACACCATATATTTT
CDR3aa: CASSEVAGTGNTIYF

v_gene: TRBV10-1
j_gene: TRBJ1-6
d_gene: NA
abundance: NA
CDR3nt: TGCGCCAGCAGTACTCGCGGGGCAAACTCACCCCTCCACTTT
CDR3aa: CASSTRGANSPLHF

v_gene: TRBV7-8
j_gene: TRBJ1-1
d_gene: NA
abundance: NA
CDR3nt: TGTGCCAGCAGCTTAGGAGGGAGTAAAACTGAAGCTTTCTTT
CDR3aa: CASSLGGSKTEAFF

v_gene: TRBV3-1/TRBV3-2
j_gene: TRBJ2-1
d_gene: NA
abundance: NA
CDR3nt: TGTGCCAGCAGCCAAGCAATGACGAGAGGGAATGAGCAGTTCTTC
CDR3aa: CASSQAMTRGNEQFF

v_gene: TRBV5-1
j_gene: TRBJ2-1
d_gene: NA
abundance: NA
CDR3nt: TGCGCCAGCAGCTTGCCCGCAGAGGGGGGGTTCAAAAACAATGAGCAGTTCTTC
CDR3aa: CASSLPAEGGFKNNEQFF

v_gene: TRBV5-1
j_gene: TRBJ1-3
d_gene: NA
abundance: NA
CDR3nt: TGCGCCAGCAGCTTGGGGTCCAGGGTTGGAAACACCATATATTTT
CDR3aa: CASSLGSRVGNTIYF

v_gene: TRBV7-2
j_gene: TRBJ2-5
d_gene: NA
abundance: NA
CDR3nt: TGTGCCAGCAGCTCTAGGACTTCAGAGACCCAGTACTTC
CDR3aa: CASSSRTSETQYF

v_gene: TRBV10-3
j_gene: TRBJ1-2
d_gene: TRBD1
abundance: NA
CDR3nt: TGTGCCATCAGCCCGGACAGGGTCTATGGCTACACCTTC
CDR3aa: CAISPDRVYGYTF

v_gene: TRBV21-1
j_gene: TRBJ2-7
d_gene: NA
abundance: NA
CDR3nt: TGTGCCAGCAGCAATCTAGGGACTAGCGGGAGAGGGTACGAGCAGTACTTC
CDR3aa: CASSNLGTSGRGYEQYF

v_gene: TRBV27
j_gene: TRBJ1-5
d_gene: TRBD1
abundance: NA
CDR3nt: TGTGCCAGCAGTCAAACGGACAGGACCGATCAGCCCCAGCATTTT
CDR3aa: CASSQTDRTDQPQHF

v_gene: TRBV5-1
j_gene: TRBJ1-2
d_gene: NA
abundance: NA
CDR3nt: TGCGCCAGCAGCCCGGAGAGGAAGGGGGTTCGCTATGGCTACACCTTC
CDR3aa: CASSPERKGVRYGYTF

v_gene: TRBV5-1
j_gene: TRBJ2-2
d_gene: TRBD1
abundance: NA
CDR3nt: TGCGCCAGCAGCTTGGAACAGGGGGCCGGGGAGCTGTTTTTT
CDR3aa: CASSLEQGAGELFF

v_gene: TRBV5-4
j_gene: TRBJ2-1
d_gene: TRBD2
abundance: NA
CDR3nt: TGTGCCAGCAGCCTGACTAGCGGGGGAATCCGAGGGAATGAGCAGTTCTTC
CDR3aa: CASSLTSGGIRGNEQFF

v_gene: TRBV6-5
j_gene: TRBJ1-2
d_gene: NA
abundance: once
CDR3nt: TGTGCCAGCACCGGGGAAGGGTCGGGCTATGGCTACACCTTC
CDR3aa: CASTGEGSGYGYTF

v_gene: TRBV27
j_gene: TRBJ1-6
d_gene: NA
abundance: NA
CDR3nt: TGTGCCAGCAGTCCCGCAGGGACTCTTGGTTCACCCCTCCACTTT
CDR3aa: CASSPAGTLGSPLHF

v_gene: TRBV25-1
j_gene: TRBJ2-5
d_gene: TRBD2
abundance: NA
CDR3nt: TGTGCCAGCAGTGAATTAGGGCTAGCGGGGGGAAGGCGGGAGACCCAGTACTTC
CDR3aa: CASSELGLAGGRRETQYF

v_gene: TRBV11-2
j_gene: TRBJ2-3
d_gene: TRBD1
abundance: NA
CDR3nt: TGTGCCAGCAGCAAGACTCGACAGGGTCAGGGTACGCAGTATTTT
CDR3aa: CASSKTRQGQGTQYF

v_gene: TRBV19
j_gene: TRBJ1-5
d_gene: TRBD1
abundance: NA
CDR3nt: TGTGCCAGTAGTCAACTGACAGGGAATCTGGATCAGCCCCAGCATTTT
CDR3aa: CASSQLTGNLDQPQHF

v_gene: TRBV19
j_gene: TRBJ2-7
d_gene: NA
abundance: NA
CDR3nt: TGTGCCAGTAGTATTGCTCAGGGGGGCGACGAGCAGTACTTC
CDR3aa: CASSIAQGGDEQYF

v_gene: TRBV18
j_gene: TRBJ2-5
d_gene: NA
abundance: NA
CDR3nt: TGTGCCAGCTCACCACCAGGGGAAGAGACCCAGTACTTC
CDR3aa: CASSPPGEETQYF

v_gene: TRBV7-2
j_gene: TRBJ2-7
d_gene: NA
abundance: NA
CDR3nt: TGTGCCAGCAGCTTAGTTACCACAACCTACGAGCAGTACTTC
CDR3aa: CASSLVTTTYEQYF

v_gene: TRBV10-3
j_gene: TRBJ2-1
d_gene: TRBD2
abundance: NA
CDR3nt: TGTGCCATCAGTACCGGGACTAGTGACGGCAATGAGCAGTTCTTC
CDR3aa: CAISTGTSDGNEQFF

v_gene: TRBV3-1/TRBV3-2
j_gene: TRBJ2-2
d_gene: NA
abundance: NA
CDR3nt: TGTGCCAGCAGCCAACATCGGACCGGGGAGCTGTTTTTT
CDR3aa: CASSQHRTGELFF

v_gene: TRBV12-3/TRBV12-4
j_gene: TRBJ2-7
d_gene: NA
abundance: once
CDR3nt: TGTGCCAGCGGCCCCCCACAGTACTTC
CDR3aa: CASGPPQYF

v_gene: TRBV4-2
j_gene: TRBJ2-5
d_gene: NA
abundance: NA
CDR3nt: TGTGCCAGCAGCCCCGCTGGGGCAGGCCTGGTGGAGACCCAGTACTTC
CDR3aa: CASSPAGAGLVETQYF

v_gene: TRBV30
j_gene: TRBJ2-3
d_gene: TRBD1
abundance: NA
CDR3nt: TGTGCCTGGAAAATACAGGGGTGGGATACGCAGTATTTT
CDR3aa: CAWKIQGWDTQYF

v_gene: TRBV19
j_gene: TRBJ1-2
d_gene: TRBD1
abundance: NA
CDR3nt: TGTGCCAGTAGGGGACAGGGGTTCTATGGCTACACCTTC
CDR3aa: CASRGQGFYGYTF

v_gene: TRBV9
j_gene: TRBJ2-2
d_gene: NA
abundance: NA
CDR3nt: TGTGCCAGCAGCGTAACTAGCCGGGAGCTGTTTTTT
CDR3aa: CASSVTSRELFF

v_gene: TRBV2
j_gene: TRBJ1-2
d_gene: TRBD1
abundance: NA
CDR3nt: TGTGCCAGCAGTGGTCCGGGACAGGGGAGATTCTATGGCTACACCTTC
CDR3aa: CASSGPGQGRFYGYTF

v_gene: TRBV5-4
j_gene: TRBJ1-1
d_gene: NA
abundance: NA
CDR3nt: TGTGCCAGCAGGAGCTTGACCGGGAGGGTCACTGAAGCTTTCTTT
CDR3aa: CASRSLTGRVTEAFF

v_gene: TRBV24-1
j_gene: TRBJ1-5
d_gene: TRBD1
abundance: NA
CDR3nt: TGTGCCACCAGTGATGCGGGACAGGTCTTAAATCAGCCCCAGCATTTT
CDR3aa: CATSDAGQVLNQPQHF

v_gene: TRBV18
j_gene: TRBJ1-1
d_gene: NA
abundance: NA
CDR3nt: TGTGCCAGCTTTCCAGGGTGGAACACTGAAGCTTTCTTT
CDR3aa: CASFPGWNTEAFF

v_gene: TRBV29-1
j_gene: TRBJ1-2
d_gene: TRBD1
abundance: NA
CDR3nt: TGCAGCGTTGCGACAGGGGTGGACTATGGCTACACCTTC
CDR3aa: CSVATGVDYGYTF

v_gene: TRBV10-3
j_gene: TRBJ1-2
d_gene: NA
abundance: NA
CDR3nt: TGTGCCACTCAGGGATATGGCTACACCTTC
CDR3aa: CATQGYGYTF

v_gene: TRBV4-3
j_gene: TRBJ2-5
d_gene: TRBD1
abundance: NA
CDR3nt: TGCGCCAGCAGCCAAGGGTTACAGGGGGATGAGACCCAGTACTTC
CDR3aa: CASSQGLQGDETQYF

v_gene: TRBV5-4
j_gene: TRBJ1-2
d_gene: NA
abundance: NA
CDR3nt: TGTGCCAGCAGCTTGGCCGACGACAGGCTCTATGGCTACACCTTC
CDR3aa: CASSLADDRLYGYTF

v_gene: TRBV5-1
j_gene: TRBJ1-6
d_gene: NA
abundance: NA
CDR3nt: TGCGCCAGCAGCTTGGCCACGACGGGGAATTCACCCCTCCACTTT
CDR3aa: CASSLATTGNSPLHF

v_gene: TRBV12-1
j_gene: TRBJ1-2
d_gene: NA
abundance: NA
CDR3nt: TGTGCCAGCAGCTACCAGACAGGGAAGTCTGGCTACACCTTC
CDR3aa: CASSYQTGKSGYTF

v_gene: TRBV7-2
j_gene: TRBJ1-2
d_gene: TRBD1
abundance: NA
CDR3nt: TGTGCCAGCAGCCCAGGACAGGGCAATGGCTACACCTTC
CDR3aa: CASSPGQGNGYTF

v_gene: TRBV5-5
j_gene: TRBJ1-1
d_gene: NA
abundance: once
CDR3nt: TGTGCCAGCAGCTTGGGGTCCGGGTTCCCTGAAGCTTTCTTT
CDR3aa: CASSLGSGFPEAFF

v_gene: TRBV6-1
j_gene: TRBJ2-7
d_gene: NA
abundance: NA
CDR3nt: TGTGCCAGCAGTGAATTGAGGTGGAGCTACGAGCAGTACTTC
CDR3aa: CASSELRWSYEQYF

v_gene: TRBV18
j_gene: TRBJ2-2
d_gene: NA
abundance: NA
CDR3nt: TGTGCCAGCTCACAGTGGAGACAGGACAACACCGGGGAGCTGTTTTTT
CDR3aa: CASSQWRQDNTGELFF

v_gene: TRBV5-5
j_gene: TRBJ2-1
d_gene: TRBD2
abundance: NA
CDR3nt: TGTGCCAGCAGCTTTACTAGCGGGGGCTACAATGAGCAGTTCTTC
CDR3aa: CASSFTSGGYNEQFF

v_gene: TRBV12-5
j_gene: TRBJ1-6
d_gene: NA
abundance: few
CDR3nt: TGTGCTAGTGGTTTGGGACAGCGTAATTCACCCCTCCACTTT
CDR3aa: CASGLGQRNSPLHF

v_gene: TRBV6-1
j_gene: TRBJ1-2
d_gene: NA
abundance: NA
CDR3nt: TGTGCCAGCAGTGAAACGGGTAACTATGGCTACACCTTC
CDR3aa: CASSETGNYGYTF

v_gene: TRBV9
j_gene: TRBJ2-2
d_gene: TRBD2
abundance: NA
CDR3nt: TGTGCCAGCAGCGACCCTCGGCTAGCGGGTGGATCCGGGGAGCTGTTTTTT
CDR3aa: CASSDPRLAGGSGELFF

v_gene: TRBV30
j_gene: TRBJ1-3
d_gene: NA
abundance: NA
CDR3nt: TGTGCCTGGAGTTTCCCTCTCTACAACACCATATATTTT
CDR3aa: CAWSFPLYNTIYF

v_gene: TRBV3-1/TRBV3-2
j_gene: TRBJ1-2
d_gene: NA
abundance: NA
CDR3nt: TGTGCCAGCAGCCCACTAATTGACATTGGGGCCTATGGCTACACCTTC
CDR3aa: CASSPLIDIGAYGYTF

v_gene: TRBV29-1
j_gene: TRBJ2-7
d_gene: NA
abundance: NA
CDR3nt: TGCAGCGTTGCCCGGGACTCCATAAAGGGGATTTTTTACGAGCAGTACTTC
CDR3aa: CSVARDSIKGIFYEQYF

v_gene: TRBV29-1
j_gene: TRBJ2-4
d_gene: TRBD1
abundance: NA
CDR3nt: TGCAGCGTTACGGGACAGGGGGCCTCCAAAAACATTCAGTACTTC
CDR3aa: CSVTGQGASKNIQYF

v_gene: TRBV4-3
j_gene: TRBJ1-2
d_gene: NA
abundance: NA
CDR3nt: TGCGCCAGCAGCCAAGGCAGGGCTGGGGTTCGATATGGCTACACCTTC
CDR3aa: CASSQGRAGVRYGYTF

v_gene: TRBV6-5
j_gene: TRBJ1-6
d_gene: TRBD1
abundance: once
CDR3nt: TGTGCCAGCGTCCTGACAGGGGTTCATTCACCCCTCCACTTT
CDR3aa: CASVLTGVHSPLHF

v_gene: TRBV6-2/TRBV6-3
j_gene: TRBJ2-1
d_gene: TRBD2
abundance: few
CDR3nt: TGTGCCAGCAGTTACTCTTTCGCGGGAGGGTACAATGAGCAGTTCTTC
CDR3aa: CASSYSFAGGYNEQFF

v_gene: TRBV27
j_gene: TRBJ1-1
d_gene: NA
abundance: few
CDR3nt: TGTGCCAGCAGTTTAGGGAGGGTTTCAGGTGAAGCTTTCTTT
CDR3aa: CASSLGRVSGEAFF

v_gene: TRBV10-3
j_gene: TRBJ1-4
d_gene: TRBD1
abundance: once
CDR3nt: TGTGCCATCAGTTGGGCACAGGGGCCTAATGAAAAACTGTTTTTT
CDR3aa: CAISWAQGPNEKLFF

v_gene: TRBV6-1
j_gene: TRBJ1-4
d_gene: TRBD1
abundance: NA
CDR3nt: TGTGCCAGCAGTGATGACAGGGGTGGTGAAAAACTGTTTTTT
CDR3aa: CASSDDRGGEKLFF

v_gene: TRBV19
j_gene: TRBJ2-3
d_gene: NA
abundance: NA
CDR3nt: TGTGCCAGTAGTTCGCGGGACTCCTGGGATACGCAGTATTTT
CDR3aa: CASSSRDSWDTQYF

v_gene: TRBV7-9
j_gene: TRBJ2-1
d_gene: TRBD2
abundance: NA
CDR3nt: TGTGCCAGCAGCACGACGGGACTAGCATTCAATGAGCAGTTCTTC
CDR3aa: CASSTTGLAFNEQFF

v_gene: TRBV19
j_gene: TRBJ1-2
d_gene: NA
abundance: NA
CDR3nt: TGTGCCAGTAGTACCATCATAACAGGGTTGAGGCTATATGGCTACACCTTC
CDR3aa: CASSTIITGLRLYGYTF

v_gene: TRBV5-4
j_gene: TRBJ2-7
d_gene: NA
abundance: NA
CDR3nt: TGTGCCACCCAACTCGGGAACTCCTACGAGCAGTACTTC
CDR3aa: CATQLGNSYEQYF